One sample yielded the 14 T cell receptor beta chains listed below, sequenced in a study of T cells in Graves' hyperthyroidism and ophthalmopathy. Amplified regions were TCR beta CDR3 sequences from RNA transcripts. The HTBI primer set served for first-round RT-PCR of the TCR CDR3. MiXCR was run by TCRdb on the multiplex PCR reads, yielding one entry per CDR3 protein. The data show about 510,000 distinct CDR3 sequences, with around 15% seen just once and about 14% held by the top ten. Sequences were obtained from blood. Receptors originate from a woman in her thirties or forties with Graves' hyperthyroidism.

In this sample, this clonotype turned up a few times. The chain's CDR3 is CATSTPGSTNEKLFF. Written as DNA, the CDR3 is TGTGCCACCAGCACCCCAGGGTCTACTAATGAAAAACTGTTTTTT. The chain links TRBV15 to TRBJ1-4, with D possibly being TRBD1 (5 bases). Deletions cut 4 bases from V and 2 bases from J, with 11 bases between. The CDR3 is 15 residues long. Germline V gene sequence: CDR1 LNHNV, CDR2 YYDKDF (reference sequence).

This clonotype was observed at least ten times. The rearrangement uses TRBV11-3 and TRBJ2-7, with a weak D call TRBD1 (6 bases). Germline assignment: CDR1 SGHNT and CDR2 YENEEA. V was clipped by 5 bases and J by 3 bases, with 8 bases between them. The CDR3 covers 12 residues. The CDR3 loop is CASSRTDYEQYF. The CDR3 nucleotides are TGTGCCAGCAGCAGGACAGACTACGAGCAGTACTTC.

The sample holds many counts of this clonotype. This rearrangement joins TRBV5-6 to TRBJ2-7; 7 positions agree with TRBD1. CDR3 length: 14 amino acids. Trimming cost V 4 bases and J 5 bases; bases outside gene matches: 9. CDR1 and CDR2 from the germline V gene are SGHDT and YYEEEE. CDR3 region: CASSEGQIYDEQYF. The CDR3 nucleotides are TGTGCCAGCAGCGAGGGACAGATCTACGACGAGCAGTACTTC. The full variable domain, its missing parts supplied by reference TRBV5-6 and TRBJ2-7, is DAGVTQSPTHLIKTRGQQVTLRCSPKSGHDTVSWYQQALGQGPQFIFQYYEEEERQRGNFPDRFSGHQFPNYSSELNVNALLLGDSALYLCASSEGQIYDEQYFGPGTRLTVT.

The table lists this clonotype with many counts. The genes are TRBV2 and TRBJ2-7; D perhaps matches TRBD2 (5 bases). V was cut by 10 bases and J by 4 bases, with 8 bases left in between. The CDR3 is 10 amino acids. Germline V lookup: CDR1 SNHLY, CDR2 FYNNEI. CDR3 protein: CANGEYEQYF. The CDR3 DNA is TGTGCCAATGGGGAGTACGAGCAGTACTTC.

The chain has TRBV19 and TRBJ1-2; D gene uncertain. V was cut by 7 bases and J by 3 bases, with 9 bases left in between. Germline V lookup: CDR1 LNHDA, CDR2 SQIVND (reference sequence). This CDR3 is 12 amino acids long. For the CDR3, the DNA is TGTGCCAGTAACAGTAACTACTATGGCTACACCTTC. Translation gives CASNSNYYGYTF.

This clonotype was seen repeatedly, ten times or more. The chain couples TRBV28 to TRBJ1-5; 7 bases map to TRBD1. Trimming took 2 bases from V and 11 from J; bases not matched to a gene: 12. The CDR3 spans 15 residues. Germline V gene data show CDR1 as MDHEN and CDR2 as SYDVKM. CDR3 DNA: TGTGCCAGCAGTTTAAAGGACAGGTTAAGTTTGTCCCAGCATTTT. Protein sequence: CASSLKDRLSLSQHF.

The chain combines TRBV9 with TRBJ1-3; maybe TRBD1 (6 bases). With 0 bases removed from V and 1 base from J, the gap between germline ends came to 11 bases. The CDR3 sequence is 16 residues long. The germline gives CDR1 SGDLS, CDR2 YYNGEE. The CDR3 is CASSVEAGASGNTIYF. The CDR3 nucleotides are TGTGCCAGCAGCGTAGAGGCAGGGGCTTCTGGAAACACCATATATTTT. The full variable domain, in which reference TRBV9 and TRBJ1-3 provide the parts outside the CDR3, is DSGVTQTPKHLITATGQRVTLRCSPRSGDLSVYWYQQSLDQGLQFLIQYYNGEERAKGNILERFSAQQFPDLHSELNLSSLELGDSALYFCASSVEAGASGNTIYFGEGSWLTVV.

This chain links TRBV10-1 with TRBJ2-3, with TRBD2 matching 9 bases. Trimming at V came to 5 bases and at J to 1 base, leaving 4 bases not matched to a gene. In germline, CDR1 is WNHNN, CDR2 SYGVQD (reference sequence). The CDR3 runs 15 residues. In nucleotides, the CDR3 is TGCGCCAGCAGTAGACTAGCGGACGGCACAGATACGCAGTATTTT. Translation gives CASSRLADGTDTQYF.

In its sample, this clonotype was seen many times. CDR3 region: CASSLVIGRNSYNEQFF. The CDR3 DNA is TGTGCCAGCAGCTTGGTTATAGGGCGGAATTCGTACAATGAGCAGTTCTTC. The V call is TRBV5-6, the J call TRBJ2-1; the D is unclear. V was pared by 0 bases and J by 4 bases, with 17 bases between. Germline V gene sequence: CDR1 SGHDT, CDR2 YYEEEE. CDR3 length equals 17 residues.

This clonotype was seen many times. The V gene is TRBV30, the J gene TRBJ1-3; the D gene is possibly TRBD1 (5 bases). Germline-derived CDR1 and CDR2 are GTSNPN and SVGIG (reference sequence). CDR3 length: 13 residues. V lost 6 bases and J 3 bases, leaving 12 bases between the germline ends. The CDR3 loop is CACAGLGGNTIYF. The DNA for the CDR3 is TGTGCCTGTGCAGGGCTGGGTGGAAACACCATATATTTT. Full variable domain (missing parts from reference TRBV30 and TRBJ1-3): SQTIHQWPATLVQPVGSPLSLECTVEGTSNPNLYWYRQAAGRGLQLLFYSVGIGQISSEVPQNLSASRPQDRQFILSSKKLLLSDSGFYLCACAGLGGNTIYFGEGSWLTVV.

At least ten counts were recorded for this clonotype. The chain couples TRBV5-1 to TRBJ2-7; TRBD1 matches 9 bases. Germline assignment: CDR1 SGHRS and CDR2 YFSETQ. There are 14 residues in the CDR3. V gave up 4 bases and J gave up 5 bases; unmatched junction bases: 7. The CDR3 region is CASSRTGGVDEQYF. CDR3 in DNA: TGCGCCAGCAGCCGAACAGGGGGCGTCGACGAGCAGTACTTC.

The chain employs TRBV4-1 and TRBJ2-1; 7 nucleotides agree with TRBD2. J gave up 10 bases and V 5 bases, and 11 bases lay outside the gene matches. Per germline, CDR1 MGHRA and CDR2 YSYEKL. CDR3 length: 14 amino acids. The CDR3 here is CASSLRLALEEQFF. The CDR3, as DNA: TGCGCCAGCAGCTTGAGACTAGCCCTTGAGGAGCAGTTCTTC.

There are a few counts of this clonotype. This chain links TRBV7-8 with TRBJ2-7; D possibly corresponds to TRBD2 (6 bases). CDR1 is SGHVS, CDR2 FQNEAQ, per germline. V lost 3 bases and J lost 4, with 16 bases in between. The CDR3 loop spans 15 amino acids. CDR3 protein: CASSLAGSGAYEQYF. The CDR3 region has the DNA TGTGCCAGCAGCTTGGCGGGGAGTGGGGCATACGAGCAGTACTTC.

This clonotype occurred many times. V and J are TRBV12-3 or TRBV12-4 and TRBJ1-4; TRBD1 is a possible D gene (5 bases). Trimming removed 6 bases at V and 4 bases at J, with 18 bases between. CDR3 length: 16 residues. The CDR3, as DNA: TGTGCCAGCAGGTCTTTATCCGGGACGGGTAATGAAAAACTGTTTTTT. Amino acids: CASRSLSGTGNEKLFF.